The TCR beta chain described here comes from a study of blood T cell repertoires in COVID-19. As processed by the authors: Amplification from reference gene primers served as the basis for estimated nucleated cell counts. Repertoires were generated with immunoSEQ multiplex PCR, while TCRdb's copy carries only in-frame clones and drops some. Clonal size and the V and J genes are those of that table, whereas D and trimming came from the DNA. This sample has about 200,000 clones, with about 82% found just once. In this sample, this clone turned up once. Individuals aged roughly 18 to 95 years were recruited from some 26 US areas. The sequence was collected from a man aged 40-49 years with acute COVID-19. The sequencing input was PBMCs or T cells enriched from blood (not recorded which).

The CDR3 coding sequence is TGTGCCAGCAGCCAAGATTCGGCAGATACGCAGTATTTT. It yields the protein CASSQDSADTQYF. The rearrangement joins TRBV14 to TRBJ2-3, with D unresolved. From germline, CDR1 is SGHDN and CDR2 FVKESK. The V end was cut by 0 bases, the J end by 4 bases, with 5 bases between. The CDR3 has 13 residues.